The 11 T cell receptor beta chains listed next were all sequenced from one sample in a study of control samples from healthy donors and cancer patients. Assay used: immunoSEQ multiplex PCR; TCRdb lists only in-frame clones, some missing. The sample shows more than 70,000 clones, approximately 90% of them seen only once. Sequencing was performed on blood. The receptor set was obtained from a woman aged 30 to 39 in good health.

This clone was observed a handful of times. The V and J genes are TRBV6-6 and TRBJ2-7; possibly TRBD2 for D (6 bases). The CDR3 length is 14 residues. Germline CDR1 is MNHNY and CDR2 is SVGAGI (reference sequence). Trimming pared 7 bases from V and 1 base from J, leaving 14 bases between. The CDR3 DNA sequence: TGTGCCAGCACCACGGGGGATAAGTCCTACGAGCAGTACTTC. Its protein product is CASTTGDKSYEQYF.

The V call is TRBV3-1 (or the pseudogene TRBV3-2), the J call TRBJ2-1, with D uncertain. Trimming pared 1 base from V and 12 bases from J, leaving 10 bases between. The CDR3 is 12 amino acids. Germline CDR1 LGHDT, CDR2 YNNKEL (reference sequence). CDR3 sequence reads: CASSQGGPGQFF. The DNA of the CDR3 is TGTGCCAGCAGCCAAGGAGGCCCGGGGCAGTTCTTC.

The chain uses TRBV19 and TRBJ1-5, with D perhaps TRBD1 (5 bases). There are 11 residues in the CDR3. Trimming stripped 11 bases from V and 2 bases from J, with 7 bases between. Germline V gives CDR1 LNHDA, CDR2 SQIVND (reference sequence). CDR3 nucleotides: TGTGCCGTAGGGGGCAATCAGCCCCAGCATTTT. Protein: CAVGGNQPQHF. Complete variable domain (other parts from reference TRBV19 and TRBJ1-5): DGGITQSPKYLFRKEGQNVTLSCEQNLNHDAMYWYRQDPGQGLRLIYYSQIVNDFQKGDIAEGYSVSREKKESFPLTVTSAQKNPTAFYLCAVGGNQPQHFGDGTRLSIL.

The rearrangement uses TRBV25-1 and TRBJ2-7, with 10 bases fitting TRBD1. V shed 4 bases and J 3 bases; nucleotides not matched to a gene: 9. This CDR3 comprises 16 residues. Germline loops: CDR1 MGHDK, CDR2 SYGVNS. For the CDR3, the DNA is TGTGCCAGCAGTGCCGACAGGGGGCGACCCTTCTACGAGCAGTACTTC. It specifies CASSADRGRPFYEQYF.

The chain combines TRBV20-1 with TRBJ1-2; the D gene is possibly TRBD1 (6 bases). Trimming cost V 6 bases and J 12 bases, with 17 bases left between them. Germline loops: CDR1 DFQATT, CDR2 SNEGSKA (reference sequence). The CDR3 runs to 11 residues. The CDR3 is CSALTDRSNTF. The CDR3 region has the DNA TGCAGTGCCCTCACGGACAGAAGTAACACCTTC.

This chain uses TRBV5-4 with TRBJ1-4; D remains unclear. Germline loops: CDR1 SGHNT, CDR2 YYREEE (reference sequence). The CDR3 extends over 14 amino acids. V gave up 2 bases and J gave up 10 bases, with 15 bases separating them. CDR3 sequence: CASSLISGEGKLFF. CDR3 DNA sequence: TGTGCCAGCAGCTTAATTTCCGGGGAGGGAAAACTGTTTTTT.

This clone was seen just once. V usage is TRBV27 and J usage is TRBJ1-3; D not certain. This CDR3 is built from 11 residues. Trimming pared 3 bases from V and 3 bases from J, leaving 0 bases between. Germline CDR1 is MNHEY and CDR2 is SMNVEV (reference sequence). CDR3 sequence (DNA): TGTGCCAGCAGTTTTGGAAACACCATATATTTT. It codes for CASSFGNTIYF.

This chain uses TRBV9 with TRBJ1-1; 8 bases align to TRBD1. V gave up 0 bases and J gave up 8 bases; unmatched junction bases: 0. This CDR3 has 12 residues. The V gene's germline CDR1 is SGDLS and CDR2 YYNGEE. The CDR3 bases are TGTGCCAGCAGCGTAGGGGACAGGGAAGCTTTCTTT. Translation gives CASSVGDREAFF.

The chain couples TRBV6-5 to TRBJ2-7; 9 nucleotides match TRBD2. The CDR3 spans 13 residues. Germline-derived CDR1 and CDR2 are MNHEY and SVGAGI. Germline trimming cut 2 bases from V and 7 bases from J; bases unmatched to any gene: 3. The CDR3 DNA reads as TGTGCCAGCAGTTACCTCACTAGCGGGGAGCAGTACTTC. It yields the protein CASSYLTSGEQYF.

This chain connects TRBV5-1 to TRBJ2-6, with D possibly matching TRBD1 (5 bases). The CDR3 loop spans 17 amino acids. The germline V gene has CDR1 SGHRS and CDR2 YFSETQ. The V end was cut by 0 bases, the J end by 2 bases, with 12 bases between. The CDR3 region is CASSLDPGLPGANVLTF. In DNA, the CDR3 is TGCGCCAGCAGCTTGGATCCAGGGCTCCCTGGGGCCAACGTCCTGACTTTC.

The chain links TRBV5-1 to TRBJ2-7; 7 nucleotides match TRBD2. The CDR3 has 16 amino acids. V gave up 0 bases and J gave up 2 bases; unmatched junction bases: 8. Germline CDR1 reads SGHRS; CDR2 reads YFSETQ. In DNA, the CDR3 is TGCGCCAGCAGCTTGGGGGGAGGGACCCTAACCTACGAGCAGTACTTC. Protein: CASSLGGGTLTYEQYF.